This section outlines one T cell receptor beta chain sequence together with its context. Its antigen is undetermined. Data came from immunoSEQ multiplex PCR; TCRdb stores just in-frame clones and leaves some out. The table shows 40,000 to 55,000 clones, with about 87% occurring only once. The ends lost 4 bases at V and 3 bases at J; junction bases unmatched: 14. Looked up from germline, CDR1 is PRHDT and CDR2 is FYEKMQ (reference sequence). The CDR3 is made up of 19 amino acids. These data belong to a study of T cell responses to AZD1222 COVID-19 vaccine. General observations from the study: After the peak T cell response, and only then, were repertoires sampled. Among vaccine-associated CD4 TCRs, coverage spanned spike, with dominance at 160-218 and 743-854. Targets within unmutated variant regions were reportedly found for nearly half of spike-specific TCRs.

The J gene is TRBJ2-7, the V gene TRBV13; TRBD2 aligns across 14 bases. The TCR sequence derives from an adult who received the AZD1222 COVID-19 vaccine. The source was peripheral blood, collected 28 days after the second AZD1222 dose. CDR3 coding DNA: TGTGCCAGCAGCTACCCCCCGACTAGCGGGAGGGCCCCCAACTACGAGCAGTACTTC. It translates to CASSYPPTSGRAPNYEQYF.